This entry lists 29 T cell receptor beta chains sequenced from one sample in a study of blood T cell repertoires in COVID-19. The assay was immunoSEQ multiplex PCR, and TCRdb's table has in-frame clones only and misses some. This sample has 95,000 to 150,000 clones; around 79% occur once, and the top ten carry approximately 2.4%. Sequences were obtained from peripheral blood. The receptors come from a man between 70 and 80 years old with acute or convalescent COVID-19.

The chain is built from TRBV13 and TRBJ2-3; 15 positions agree with TRBD2. Germline V gene data show CDR1 as PRHDT and CDR2 as FYEKMQ (reference sequence). The V and J ends lost 5 bases and 5 bases, in that order; junction bases with no gene match: 11. This CDR3 contains 18 residues. CDR3 nucleotide sequence: TGTGCCAGCAGCGCCTCCGGGACTAGCGGGGGGCGGGGAGATACGCAGTATTTT. Translated: CASSASGTSGGRGDTQYF. Full variable domain (rest looked up from reference TRBV13 and TRBJ2-3): AAGVIQSPRHLIKEKRETATLKCYPIPRHDTVYWYQQGPGQDPQFLISFYEKMQSDKGSIPDRFSAQQFSDYHSELNMSSLELGDSALYFCASSASGTSGGRGDTQYFGPGTRLTVL.

The rearrangement links TRBV9 to TRBJ1-4, with unresolved D. Trimming pared 4 bases from V and 5 bases from J, leaving 18 bases between. The CDR3 is made up of 16 amino acids. CDR1 and CDR2 (germline): SGDLS, YYNGEE. CDR3 amino acids: CASSPSWEKGNEKLFF. In nucleotides, the CDR3 is TGTGCCAGCAGCCCCTCTTGGGAGAAGGGCAATGAAAAACTGTTTTTT. The complete variable domain, with remaining parts taken from reference TRBV9 and TRBJ1-4, reads DSGVTQTPKHLITATGQRVTLRCSPRSGDLSVYWYQQSLDQGLQFLIQYYNGEERAKGNILERFSAQQFPDLHSELNLSSLELGDSALYFCASSPSWEKGNEKLFFGSGTQLSVL.

The rearrangement joins TRBV21-1 to TRBJ1-5; the listed D gene, TRBD1, was not tested against the DNA. TRBV21-1 is labeled a pseudogene. This CDR3 is 17 amino acids long. The CDR3 sequence: CASSTPGTIKSNQPQHF. The CDR3 bases are TGTGCCAGCAGCACTCCGGGGACAATTAAGAGCAATCAGCCCCAGCATTTT.

V and J are TRBV4-1 and TRBJ2-5, with D tentatively TRBD2 (7 bases). V was trimmed by 4 bases and J by 2 bases, leaving 26 bases between them. CDR1 MGHRA and CDR2 YSYEKL come from the germline V gene. The CDR3 has 19 residues. The CDR3 bases are TGCGCCAGCAGCCCGCGTGGCAGGGGAGGGGATTCCCAACAAGAGACCCAGTACTTC. Protein sequence: CASSPRGRGGDSQQETQYF.

This clone was detected once. The chain links TRBV3-1 (or the pseudogene TRBV3-2) to TRBJ2-1, with D possibly matching TRBD2 (6 bases). V lost 1 base and J 7 bases, leaving 17 bases between the germline ends. This CDR3 has 16 residues. Germline loops: CDR1 LGHDT, CDR2 YNNKEL (reference sequence). In DNA form, the CDR3 reads TGTGCCAGCAGCCAAGGACTAGAAAAGCATCTAAATGAGCAGTTCTTC. This encodes CASSQGLEKHLNEQFF.

This rearrangement joins TRBV15 to TRBJ2-3, with 8 bases identical to TRBD2. With V trimmed by 9 bases and J by 2 bases, 7 bases remained unmatched. CDR3 length equals 14 residues. Germline V gene data show CDR1 as LNHNV and CDR2 as YYDKDF (reference sequence). CDR3 residues: CATNSGGATDTQYF. CDR3 nucleotide sequence: TGTGCCACAAACAGCGGGGGAGCCACAGATACGCAGTATTTT.

The chain uses TRBV2 and TRBJ1-6, with 8 bases aligning to TRBD1. V lost 4 bases, J lost 3 bases, and 2 bases stayed unmatched. The CDR3 covers 15 residues. Germline V gives CDR1 SNHLY, CDR2 FYNNEI. CDR3: CASSAGQGYNSPLHF. CDR3 nucleotides: TGTGCCAGCAGTGCCGGACAGGGCTATAATTCACCCCTCCACTTT.

The chain combines TRBV7-2 with TRBJ2-3, with 11 bases that match TRBD1. The CDR3 has 15 residues. Germline assignment: CDR1 SGHTA and CDR2 FQGNSA. V lost 5 bases and J lost 5; bases outside the gene matches: 6. The CDR3 here is CASSQRDRGRDTQYF. The DNA of the CDR3 is TGTGCCAGCAGCCAGCGGGACAGGGGGAGAGATACGCAGTATTTT.

The rearrangement uses TRBV15 and TRBJ1-1; 11 bases are shared with TRBD1. Trimming at V came to 4 bases and at J to 4 bases, leaving 8 bases not matched to a gene. The CDR3 contains 16 residues. Germline CDR1 and CDR2: LNHNV and YYDKDF (reference sequence). The CDR3: CATSIIAGTGGTEAFF. Written as DNA, the CDR3 is TGTGCCACCAGCATCATCGCCGGGACAGGGGGCACTGAAGCTTTCTTT.

The chain has TRBV7-9 and TRBJ1-5; D may be TRBD1 (6 bases). V lost 10 bases and J 1 base, leaving 11 bases between the germline ends. The length of the CDR3 is 13 residues. Germline CDR1 is SEHNR and CDR2 is FQNEAQ (reference sequence). In DNA form, the CDR3 reads TGTGCCACCTCGGGGGGCAGCAATCAGCCCCAGCATTTT. Its translation: CATSGGSNQPQHF.

The chain employs TRBV6-5 and TRBJ2-7, with TRBD1 identical over 10 bases. The length of the CDR3 is 15 residues. The V and J ends lost 2 bases and 6 bases, in that order; junction bases with no gene match: 7. Per the germline V gene, CDR1 is MNHEY and CDR2 is SVGAGI. CDR3: CASSYADRTGGEQYF. CDR3 DNA: TGTGCCAGCAGTTACGCCGACCGGACAGGGGGCGAGCAGTACTTC.

The rearrangement links TRBV27 to TRBJ1-6; TRBD1 matches 7 bases. In germline, CDR1 is MNHEY, CDR2 SMNVEV (reference sequence). Trimming took 2 bases from V and 7 from J; bases not matched to a gene: 11. CDR3 size: 17 residues. The CDR3 DNA reads TGTGCCAGCAGTTTACGAGGGACAGCGGCCCCGAATTCACCCCTCCACTTT. It translates to CASSLRGTAAPNSPLHF.

V and J are TRBV9 and TRBJ1-3; D not certain. V dropped 0 bases and J dropped 4 bases, with 14 bases sitting between them. In germline, CDR1 is SGDLS, CDR2 YYNGEE. The CDR3 is 16 amino acids. CDR3 residues: CASSVADTAGGNTIYF. The CDR3, as DNA: TGTGCCAGCAGCGTAGCCGACACGGCGGGGGGAAACACCATATATTTT.

The chain employs TRBV10-3 and TRBJ1-2; perhaps TRBD1 as D (5 bases). The germline V and J ends were trimmed by 0 bases and 4 bases, with 12 bases remaining between them. This CDR3 contains 15 residues. CDR1 and CDR2 (germline): ENHRY, SYGVKD. This CDR3 is CAISESRDWIYGYTF. The DNA of the CDR3 is TGTGCCATCAGTGAGTCACGGGACTGGATCTATGGCTACACCTTC.

The chain is built from TRBV7-2 and TRBJ2-3; 8 bases line up with TRBD2. The ends lost 5 bases at V and 2 bases at J; junction bases unmatched: 6. Germline V gene lookup returns CDR1 SGHTA and CDR2 FQGNSA. There are 15 residues in the CDR3. The CDR3: CASSLTGGFTDTQYF. Here the CDR3 DNA reads TGTGCCAGCAGCCTTACGGGGGGGTTCACAGATACGCAGTATTTT.

This sequence joins TRBV15 and TRBJ2-5; 9 nucleotides match TRBD1. This CDR3 contains 14 residues. Looked up from germline, CDR1 is LNHNV and CDR2 is YYDKDF (reference sequence). Trimming at V came to 4 bases and at J to 5 bases, leaving 5 bases not matched to a gene. This CDR3 is CATSTQGARETQYF. CDR3 DNA sequence: TGTGCCACCAGCACACAGGGGGCGCGGGAGACCCAGTACTTC.

The V gene is TRBV27, the J gene TRBJ1-1; 8 bases line up with TRBD1. Germline CDR1 MNHEY, CDR2 SMNVEV (reference sequence). The CDR3 length is 14 residues. V lost 7 bases, J lost 4 bases, and 8 bases stayed unmatched. The CDR3 DNA reads as TGTGCCAGCACCACCGACAGGGGTGCCACTGAAGCTTTCTTT. The encoded protein is CASTTDRGATEAFF.

The V and J genes are TRBV4-2 and TRBJ2-1; 10 positions agree with TRBD2. Germline V gives CDR1 LGHNA, CDR2 YNFKEQ. The CDR3 loop spans 15 amino acids. V was clipped by 0 bases and J by 9 bases; unmatched bases: 5. DNA for the CDR3: TGTGCCAGCAGCCAAGAAGGGACTAGCGTGGGTGAGCAGTTCTTC. Translation: CASSQEGTSVGEQFF.

The chain recombines TRBV10-3 with TRBJ2-3; 8 nucleotides agree with TRBD2. The germline CDR1 and CDR2 sequences are ENHRY and SYGVKD. The CDR3 is 16 amino acids. V was pared by 4 bases and J by 2 bases, with 8 bases of the junction left unmatched. CDR3 DNA: TGTGCCATCAGTGTAAGCGGGGGCGGGGCCACAGATACGCAGTATTTT. Translating gives CAISVSGGGATDTQYF.

This chain joins TRBV5-1 and TRBJ1-2, with D possibly TRBD1 on 5 matching bases. V lost 1 base, J lost 7 bases, and 14 bases lay in between. The CDR3 runs 14 residues. The germline gives CDR1 SGHRS, CDR2 YFSETQ. For the CDR3, the DNA is TGCGCCAGCAGCTTGTCCCAGGGTTGGAGTGGCTACACCTTC. Its protein product is CASSLSQGWSGYTF.

The V gene is TRBV29-1, the J gene TRBJ2-3; TRBD2 agrees at 9 bases. The CDR3 extends over 16 amino acids. J was trimmed by 4 bases and V by 2 bases; bases with no gene match: 10. The germline V gene has CDR1 SQVTM and CDR2 ANQGSEA. This CDR3 is CSVERRGGYRADTQYF. The CDR3 nucleotides are TGCAGCGTTGAACGGCGGGGGGGTTATCGCGCAGATACGCAGTATTTT.

In its sample, this clone was seen once. The chain joins TRBV4-2 to TRBJ2-3; 10 bases align to TRBD1. The CDR3 consists of 18 residues. In germline, CDR1 is LGHNA, CDR2 YNFKEQ. Trimming removed 3 bases from V and 1 base from J; junction bases left unmatched: 10. The CDR3 region is CASSHPPRQGAGTDTQYF. The CDR3 DNA reads as TGTGCCAGCAGCCACCCCCCCCGACAGGGGGCGGGCACAGATACGCAGTATTTT.

This chain uses TRBV5-1 with TRBJ2-1; 11 nucleotides match TRBD2. This CDR3 is 15 amino acids long. V shed 7 bases, J shed 6 bases, and the junction held 9 bases outside the gene matches. Germline CDR1 and CDR2: SGHRS and YFSETQ. CDR3 sequence: CASWIAGGPVNEQFF. In DNA form, the CDR3 reads TGCGCCAGCTGGATAGCGGGGGGGCCCGTCAATGAGCAGTTCTTC.

This chain links TRBV6-5 with TRBJ2-3, with 8 bases fitting TRBD1. With V trimmed by 8 bases and J by 5 bases, 12 bases remained unmatched. The CDR3 covers 15 residues. Looked up from germline, CDR1 is MNHEY and CDR2 is SVGAGI. The CDR3 spells CASFTRGRVGDTQYF. CDR3 nucleotide sequence: TGTGCCAGCTTCACCAGGGGGCGAGTAGGAGATACGCAGTATTTT.

This clone has only one observation. The rearrangement joins TRBV2 to TRBJ1-2; TRBD1 might be the D (6 bases). CDR1 SNHLY and CDR2 FYNNEI come from the germline V gene. V was pared by 8 bases and J by 4 bases, with 11 bases between. CDR3 length: 12 residues. In nucleotides, the CDR3 is TGTGCCAGCGGAAGACAGGTCTATGGCTACACCTTC. Translation gives CASGRQVYGYTF.

This chain joins TRBV7-2 and TRBJ2-3; 12 bases map to TRBD2. After removal of 4 bases from V and 6 bases from J, the junction contained 11 bases not matched to a gene. CDR1 is SGHTA and CDR2 is FQGNSA in the germline V gene. There are 17 residues in the CDR3. The chain's CDR3 is CASSSTSLAGGLDTQYF. Written as DNA, the CDR3 is TGTGCCAGCAGCTCGACCTCTCTAGCGGGGGGGTTGGATACGCAGTATTTT. Complete variable domain (other parts from reference TRBV7-2 and TRBJ2-3): GAGVSQSPSNKVTEKGKDVELRCDPISGHTALYWYRQSLGQGLEFLIYFQGNSAPDKSGLPSDRFSAERTGGSVSTLTIQRTQQEDSAVYLCASSSTSLAGGLDTQYFGPGTRLTVL.

CDR3 in DNA: TGTGCCAGCAGCTTACTAGCGGGTTTATATCAAGAGACCCAGTACTTC. Its protein is CASSLLAGLYQETQYF. The chain uses TRBV7-6 and TRBJ2-5; TRBD2 aligns across 8 bases. The CDR3 is 16 residues long. The V and J ends lost 2 bases and 2 bases, in that order; junction bases with no gene match: 7. Germline lookup yields CDR1 SGHVS and CDR2 FNYEAQ.

J is TRBJ2-1 and V is TRBV4-1; 8 bases are shared with TRBD2. This CDR3 is built from 19 residues. Trimming at V came to 1 base and at J to 6 bases, leaving 17 bases not matched to a gene. Germline lookup yields CDR1 MGHRA and CDR2 YSYEKL. This chain's CDR3 is CASSQVSVQRGRKTNEQFF. CDR3 DNA sequence: TGCGCCAGCAGCCAAGTTAGTGTTCAGCGGGGGCGCAAAACCAATGAGCAGTTCTTC.

This clone was counted only a few times. The chain carries TRBV12-3 or TRBV12-4 and TRBJ2-1, with 8 bases identical to TRBD2. The J segment lost 9 bases and the V segment lost 8 bases, leaving 9 bases of the junction unmatched. The CDR3 is 13 residues long. The CDR3 DNA reads TGTGCCAGCGTAAAGGGCGGGGGGTTTGAGCAGTTCTTC. This gives the protein CASVKGGGFEQFF.